The clone carrying this T cell receptor (beta chain) was found once. Its specificity is unknown. The sample originates from a study of T cell repertoires in cytomegalovirus infection. Study overall: The authors relied on CMV epitopes, both recently identified HLA-C-restricted and well-studied HLA-B-restricted. Findings and limits, study-wide: Dominating the ex vivo response were TCR beta clonotypes that were CMV-specific and HLA-C-restricted.

TCRdb reanalysed the reads using MiXCR and keeps one entry per CDR3 protein. Of approximately 470,000 distinct CDR3 sequences in the sample, about 44% were seen once. The sequence was obtained from a human donor in good health (CMV status not recorded). Some clones in this sample may be carry-over from other donors' samples. Sequenced here: cultured PBMCs, sampled from culture after CMV antigen stimulation.

CDR3 sequence: CATRDSPAYEQYF. CDR3 bases: TGCGCCACCAGGGACTCCCCGGCCTACGAGCAGTACTTC. The V gene is TRBV10-2, the J gene TRBJ2-7, with D maybe TRBD2 (6 bases). Trimming shortened V by 10 bases and J by 2 bases, and 15 bases separated the two germline ends. Germline CDR1 WSHSY, CDR2 SAAADI. CDR3 length: 13 residues.